Described below is a single T cell receptor beta chain sequence and its context. As yet, its antigen is unknown. The TCR beta CDR3 regions underwent amplification using RNA transcripts as the source. The HTBI primer set served for first-round RT-PCR of the TCR CDR3. MiXCR, applied by TCRdb to the multiplex PCR reads, yields one record per CDR3 protein. The sample includes about 640,000 distinct CDR3 sequences, 20% to 25% of them seen just once. Each diagnosis drew on symptoms, thyroxine, TRAb, thyroid ultrasound and orbital computed tomography findings. An approximately 10 ml volume of fresh peripheral blood provided the PBMCs. These data come from a study of T cells in Graves' hyperthyroidism and ophthalmopathy. V was clipped by 5 bases and J by 5 bases; unmatched bases: 4. The CDR3 is 13 residues long. Overall study findings and caveats: Blood also showed most of the thyroid clonotypes that were expanded above 0.001. Patients with ophthalmopathy were separated from those with stable hyperthyroidism by a 13 V-J model.

This rearrangement joins TRBV12-3 or TRBV12-4 to TRBJ2-5, with TRBD1 matching over 8 bases. What was sequenced was blood. This sequence was found in a man younger than 40 with Graves' ophthalmopathy. The CDR3 bases are TGTGCCAGCAGTACCCGACAGGGGGAGACCCAGTACTTC. It encodes CASSTRQGETQYF.